A selection of T cell receptor beta chains follows, all from one sample in a study of vaccination effects on CD4 cells after COVID-19. For these receptors, no antigen is known. Clones were read by immunoSEQ multiplex PCR, and TCRdb kept only the in-frame ones, dropping some. Of 20,000 to 25,000 clones detected, about 70% appear once; the ten largest clones hold 8.2%. This sample comprised CD4+ T cells from PBMCs cultured with SARS-CoV-2 spike peptides, obtained after COVID-19 vaccination. The receptor set was obtained from a human donor who received a COVID-19 vaccine. The CDR3 runs from the conserved cysteine through the conserved F or W. A D gene is named only where the DNA matches it firmly. Clone size is stated in some rows and not others, as once, few, many or a class when expanded.

v_call	j_call	d_call	clone_size	cdr3_nt	cdr3_aa
TRBV6-5	TRBJ1-5	.	few	TGTGCCAGCGGGGCGGGCGGCAATCAGCCCCAGCATTTT	CASGAGGNQPQHF
TRBV19	TRBJ2-7	.	medium-sized	TGTGCCAGTAGTACCCGGACGGCGGTCCACGAGCAGTACTTC	CASSTRTAVHEQYF
TRBV28	TRBJ1-5	.	few	TGTGCCAGCGGTAATCAGCCCCAGCATTTT	CASGNQPQHF
TRBV24-1	TRBJ2-3	.	.	TGTGCCACCAGTGGGGATACAGATACGCAGTATTTT	CATSGDTDTQYF
TRBV10-3	TRBJ2-1	.	once	TGTGCCATCAGTGTCGTAAGGTCCGGCGATGAGCAGTTCTTC	CAISVVRSGDEQFF
TRBV6-1	TRBJ1-5	TRBD1	.	TGTGCCAGCAGTGAACGACAGGGAAGTCAGCCCCAGCATTTT	CASSERQGSQPQHF
TRBV11-2	TRBJ2-3	.	.	TGTGCCAGCAGCGCCGTATTCCAGGGACATACGCAGTATTTT	CASSAVFQGHTQYF
TRBV7-9	TRBJ1-2	.	few	TGTGCCAGCAGCACGAGGATTCCGGGGGCCCGGGACGGGGGTGGCTACACCTTC	CASSTRIPGARDGGGYTF
TRBV7-6	TRBJ2-2	TRBD2	.	TGTGCCAGCAGCCAACCGGGACTAGCGGGAGTTGGAGGGACCGGGGAGCTGTTTTTT	CASSQPGLAGVGGTGELFF
TRBV12-3/TRBV12-4	TRBJ2-7	.	once	TGTGCCAGCAGTTTAACCGCTACCTACGAGCAGTACTTC	CASSLTATYEQYF
TRBV6-5	TRBJ2-5	.	.	TGTGCCAGCACCCCCCGGCCAGCACACCAAGAGACCCAGTACTTC	CASTPRPAHQETQYF
TRBV27	TRBJ1-6	.	.	TGTGCCAGCAGTCCGTCCTCCAAAGGGGCAGGTGCACCCCTCCACTTT	CASSPSSKGAGAPLHF
TRBV4-1	TRBJ2-3	.	.	TGCGCCAGCAGCCACCGTACCCGGGGGGGCGAACAGGGGAATACGCAGTATTTT	CASSHRTRGGEQGNTQYF
TRBV11-2	TRBJ2-1	TRBD2	.	TGTGCCAGCAGCTCTCCCGGGACTAGAGATCTATATGAGCAGTTCTTC	CASSSPGTRDLYEQFF